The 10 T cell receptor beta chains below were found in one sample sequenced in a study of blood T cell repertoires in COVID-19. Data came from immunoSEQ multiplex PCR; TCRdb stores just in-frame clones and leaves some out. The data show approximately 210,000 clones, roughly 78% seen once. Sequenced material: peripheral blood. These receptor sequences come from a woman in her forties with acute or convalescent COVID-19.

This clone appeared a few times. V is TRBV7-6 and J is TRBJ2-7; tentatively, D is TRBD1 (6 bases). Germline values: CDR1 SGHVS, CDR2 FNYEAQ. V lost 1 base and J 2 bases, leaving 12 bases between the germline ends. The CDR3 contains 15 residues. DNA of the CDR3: TGTGCCAGCAGCTTAGTAAAGGACAGTACCTACGAGCAGTACTTC. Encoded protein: CASSLVKDSTYEQYF.

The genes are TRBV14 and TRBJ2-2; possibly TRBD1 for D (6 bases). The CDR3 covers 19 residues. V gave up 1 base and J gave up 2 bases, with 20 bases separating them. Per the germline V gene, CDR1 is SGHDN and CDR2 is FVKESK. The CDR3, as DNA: TGTGCCAGCAGCCAAGTGGCAGGGGCCCGTTTAATTAACACCGGGGAGCTGTTTTTT. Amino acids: CASSQVAGARLINTGELFF.

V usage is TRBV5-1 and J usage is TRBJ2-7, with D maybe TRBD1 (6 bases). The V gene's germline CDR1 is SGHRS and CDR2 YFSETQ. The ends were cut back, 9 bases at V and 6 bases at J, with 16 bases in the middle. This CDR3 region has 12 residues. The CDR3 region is CATTLLTGEQYF. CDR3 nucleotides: TGCGCCACTACGCTCTTGACAGGCGAGCAGTACTTC.

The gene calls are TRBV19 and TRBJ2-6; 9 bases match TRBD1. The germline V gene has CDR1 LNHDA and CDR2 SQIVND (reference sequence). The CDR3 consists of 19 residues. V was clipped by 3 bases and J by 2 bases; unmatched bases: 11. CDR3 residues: CASSISRDRVTTGANVLTF. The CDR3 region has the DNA TGTGCCAGTAGTATCTCCCGGGACAGGGTTACTACTGGGGCCAACGTCCTGACTTTC.

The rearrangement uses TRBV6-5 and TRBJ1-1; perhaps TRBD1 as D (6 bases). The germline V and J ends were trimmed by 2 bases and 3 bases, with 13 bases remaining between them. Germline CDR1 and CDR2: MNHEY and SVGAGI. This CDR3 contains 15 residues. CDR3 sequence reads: CASSYPKTGDTEAFF. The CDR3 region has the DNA TGTGCCAGCAGTTACCCTAAGACAGGAGACACTGAAGCTTTCTTT.

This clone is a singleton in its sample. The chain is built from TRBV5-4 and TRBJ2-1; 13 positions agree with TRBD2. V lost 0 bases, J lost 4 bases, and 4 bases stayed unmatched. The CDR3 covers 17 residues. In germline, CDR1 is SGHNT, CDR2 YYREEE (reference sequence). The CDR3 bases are TGTGCCAGCAGCTTGGGACTAGCGGGGGGCTTTTACAATGAGCAGTTCTTC. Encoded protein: CASSLGLAGGFYNEQFF.

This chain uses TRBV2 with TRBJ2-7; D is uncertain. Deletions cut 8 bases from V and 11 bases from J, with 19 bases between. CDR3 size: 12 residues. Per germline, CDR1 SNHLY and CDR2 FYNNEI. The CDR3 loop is CASQSIGEEEYF. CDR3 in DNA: TGTGCCAGCCAAAGTATAGGAGAGGAAGAGTACTTC.

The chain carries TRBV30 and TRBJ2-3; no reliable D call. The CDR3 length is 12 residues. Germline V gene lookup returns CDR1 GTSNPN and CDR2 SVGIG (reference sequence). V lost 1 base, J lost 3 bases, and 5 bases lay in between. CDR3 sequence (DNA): TGTGCCTGGAGTGGGCGGACAGATACGCAGTATTTT. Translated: CAWSGRTDTQYF. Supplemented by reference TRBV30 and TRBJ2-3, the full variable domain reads SQTIHQWPATLVQPVGSPLSLECTVEGTSNPNLYWYRQAAGRGLQLLFYSVGIGQISSEVPQNLSASRPQDRQFILSSKKLLLSDSGFYLCAWSGRTDTQYFGPGTRLTVL.

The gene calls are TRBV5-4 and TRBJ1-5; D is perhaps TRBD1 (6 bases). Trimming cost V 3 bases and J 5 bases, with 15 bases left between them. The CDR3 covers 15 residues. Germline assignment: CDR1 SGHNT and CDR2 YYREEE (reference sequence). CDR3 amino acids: CASSSEPGDHQPQHF. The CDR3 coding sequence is TGTGCCAGCAGCTCCGAGCCAGGGGATCATCAGCCCCAGCATTTT.

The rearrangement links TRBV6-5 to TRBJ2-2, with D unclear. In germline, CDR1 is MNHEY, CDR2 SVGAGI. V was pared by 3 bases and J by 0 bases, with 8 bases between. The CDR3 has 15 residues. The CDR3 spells CASSYVRSNTGELFF. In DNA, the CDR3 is TGTGCCAGCAGTTATGTCAGGTCGAACACCGGGGAGCTGTTTTTT.